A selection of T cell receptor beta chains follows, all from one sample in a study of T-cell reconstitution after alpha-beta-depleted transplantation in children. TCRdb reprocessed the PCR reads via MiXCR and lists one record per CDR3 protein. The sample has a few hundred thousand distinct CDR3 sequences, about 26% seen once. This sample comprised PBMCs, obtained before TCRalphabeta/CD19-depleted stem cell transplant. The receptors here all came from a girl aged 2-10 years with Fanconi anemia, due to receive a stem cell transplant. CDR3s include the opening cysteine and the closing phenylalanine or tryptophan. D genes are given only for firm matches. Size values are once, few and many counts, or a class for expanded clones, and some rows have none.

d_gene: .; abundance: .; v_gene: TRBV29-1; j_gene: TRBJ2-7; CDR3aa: CSVRGLTPSYEQYF; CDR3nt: TGCAGCGTGAGGGGTCTGACCCCCTCCTACGAGCAGTACTTC
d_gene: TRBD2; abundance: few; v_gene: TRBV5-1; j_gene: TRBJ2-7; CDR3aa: CASKVRGGSSFYEQYF; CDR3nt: TGCGCCAGCAAGGTCCGTGGCGGGAGTTCCTTTTACGAGCAGTACTTC
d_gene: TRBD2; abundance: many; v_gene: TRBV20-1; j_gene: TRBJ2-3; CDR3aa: CSASGGARTDTQYF; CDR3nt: TGCAGTGCTAGCGGGGGGGCCAGGACAGATACGCAGTATTTT
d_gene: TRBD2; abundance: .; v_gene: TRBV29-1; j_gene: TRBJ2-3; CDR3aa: CSVGTSATDTQYF; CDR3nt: TGCAGCGTTGGGACTAGCGCAACAGATACGCAGTATTTT
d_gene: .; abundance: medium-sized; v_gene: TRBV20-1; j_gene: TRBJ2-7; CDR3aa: CSAQGRDYEQYF; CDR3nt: TGCAGTGCTCAGGGCCGTGACTACGAGCAGTACTTC
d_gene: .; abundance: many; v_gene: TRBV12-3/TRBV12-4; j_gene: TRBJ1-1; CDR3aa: CASSFPPGTTEAFF; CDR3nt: TGTGCCAGCAGTTTCCCACCGGGGACCACTGAAGCTTTCTTT
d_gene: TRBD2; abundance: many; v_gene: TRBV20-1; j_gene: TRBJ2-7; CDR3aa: CSASRLLAGESYEQYF; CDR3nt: TGCAGTGCTAGCCGCCTCCTAGCGGGAGAGTCCTACGAGCAGTACTTC
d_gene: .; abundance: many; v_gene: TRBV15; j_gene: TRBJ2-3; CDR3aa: CATSRDFLASTDTQYF; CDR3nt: TGTGCCACCAGCAGAGATTTCTTAGCTAGCACAGATACGCAGTATTTT
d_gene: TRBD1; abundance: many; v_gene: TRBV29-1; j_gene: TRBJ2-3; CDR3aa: CSVKGWVSGQHWDTQYF; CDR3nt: TGCAGCGTTAAGGGATGGGTTTCGGGACAGCACTGGGATACGCAGTATTTT
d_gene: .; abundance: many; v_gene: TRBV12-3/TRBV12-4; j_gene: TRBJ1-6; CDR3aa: CASSRTGNGHSPLHF; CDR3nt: TGTGCCAGCAGCCGGACTGGGAACGGTCATTCACCCCTCCACTTT
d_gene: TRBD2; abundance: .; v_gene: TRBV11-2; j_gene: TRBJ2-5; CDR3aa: CASSLGPGLAEETQYF; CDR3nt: TGTGCCAGCAGCTTAGGGCCGGGACTAGCGGAAGAGACCCAGTACTTC
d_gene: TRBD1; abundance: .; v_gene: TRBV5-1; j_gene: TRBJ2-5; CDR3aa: CASSPWGQVVEETQYF; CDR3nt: TGCGCCAGCAGCCCGTGGGGACAGGTCGTAGAAGAGACCCAGTACTTC
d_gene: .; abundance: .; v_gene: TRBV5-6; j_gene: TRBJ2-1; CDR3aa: CASSTGPGSRHEQFF; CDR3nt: TGTGCCAGCAGCACCGGTCCGGGTTCGAGGCATGAGCAGTTCTTC
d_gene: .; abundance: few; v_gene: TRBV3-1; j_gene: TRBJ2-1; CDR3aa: CASSQDPVRRGQYEQFF; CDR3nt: TGTGCCAGCAGCCAAGATCCGGTACGAAGGGGACAATATGAGCAGTTCTTC
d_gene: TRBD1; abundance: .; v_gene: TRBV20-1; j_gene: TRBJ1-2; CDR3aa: CSASNRGYGYTF; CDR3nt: TGCAGTGCTAGCAACAGGGGATATGGCTACACCTTC
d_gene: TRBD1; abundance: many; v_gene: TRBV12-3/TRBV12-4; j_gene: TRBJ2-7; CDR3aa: CASSPPTGQGAYEQYF; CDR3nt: TGTGCCAGCAGTCCCCCGACAGGACAGGGGGCCTACGAGCAGTACTTC
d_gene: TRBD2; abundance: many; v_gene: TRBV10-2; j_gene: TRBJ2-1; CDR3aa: CASSGQTGTSYNEQFF; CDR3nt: TGCGCCAGCAGTGGCCAAACCGGGACTAGCTACAATGAGCAGTTCTTC
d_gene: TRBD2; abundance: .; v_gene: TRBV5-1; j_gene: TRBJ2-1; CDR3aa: CASSGGSGASYNEQFF; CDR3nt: TGCGCCAGCAGCGGGGGTAGCGGGGCTTCCTACAATGAGCAGTTCTTC
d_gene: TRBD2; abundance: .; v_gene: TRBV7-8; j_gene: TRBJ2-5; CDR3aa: CASSLDAGVVPETQYF; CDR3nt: TGTGCCAGCAGCTTAGATGCGGGAGTGGTCCCAGAGACCCAGTACTTC
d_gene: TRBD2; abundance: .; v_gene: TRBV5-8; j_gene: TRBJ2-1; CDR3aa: CASSFSLAGVEQFF; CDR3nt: TGTGCCAGCAGCTTTAGCCTAGCGGGAGTTGAGCAGTTCTTC
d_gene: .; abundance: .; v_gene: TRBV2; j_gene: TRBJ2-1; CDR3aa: CASYAVSSYNEQFF; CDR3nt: TGTGCCAGCTACGCGGTCAGCTCCTACAATGAGCAGTTCTTC
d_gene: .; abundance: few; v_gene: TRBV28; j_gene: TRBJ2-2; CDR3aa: CASSRDWGGELFF; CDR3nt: TGTGCCAGCAGCCGAGATTGGGGCGGGGAGCTGTTTTTT
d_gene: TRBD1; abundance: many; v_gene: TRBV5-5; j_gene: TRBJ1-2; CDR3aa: CASSLEGGRGFYGYTF; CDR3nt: TGTGCCAGCAGCTTGGAAGGAGGCAGGGGGTTCTATGGCTACACCTTC
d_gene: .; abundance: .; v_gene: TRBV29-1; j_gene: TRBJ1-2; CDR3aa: CSVGGLLNYGYTF; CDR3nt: TGCAGCGTTGGAGGGCTTTTAAACTATGGCTACACCTTC
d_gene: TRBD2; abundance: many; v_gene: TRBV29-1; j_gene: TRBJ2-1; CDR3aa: CSALDSGSYNEQFF; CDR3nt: TGCAGCGCCTTGGATAGCGGGTCCTACAATGAGCAGTTCTTC
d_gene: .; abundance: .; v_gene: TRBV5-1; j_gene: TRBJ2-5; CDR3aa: CASSLGQGGQETQYF; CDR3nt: TGCGCCAGCAGCTTGGGGCAGGGCGGCCAAGAGACCCAGTACTTC
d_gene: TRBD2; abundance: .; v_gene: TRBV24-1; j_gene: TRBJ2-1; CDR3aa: CATSDPSGGAIDEQFF; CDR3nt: TGTGCCACCAGTGACCCTAGCGGGGGGGCCATCGATGAGCAGTTCTTC
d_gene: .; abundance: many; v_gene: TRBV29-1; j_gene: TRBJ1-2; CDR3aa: CSVIGARDNYGYTF; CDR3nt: TGCAGCGTTATCGGGGCCAGGGATAACTATGGCTACACCTTC
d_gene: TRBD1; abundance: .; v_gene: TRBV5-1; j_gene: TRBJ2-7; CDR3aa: CASAGTGGLNEQYF; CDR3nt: TGCGCCAGCGCGGGGACAGGGGGCCTGAACGAGCAGTACTTC
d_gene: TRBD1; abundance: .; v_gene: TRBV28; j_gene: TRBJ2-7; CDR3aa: CASISVRGQYFYEQYF; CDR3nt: TGTGCCAGCATTTCGGTTAGGGGACAGTATTTTTACGAGCAGTACTTC
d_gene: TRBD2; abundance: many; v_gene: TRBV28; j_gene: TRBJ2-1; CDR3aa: CASSPIAGAAYNEQFF; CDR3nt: TGTGCCAGCAGCCCTATAGCGGGAGCGGCCTACAATGAGCAGTTCTTC
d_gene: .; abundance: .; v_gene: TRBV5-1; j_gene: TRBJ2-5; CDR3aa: CASSSGSGARVQETQYF; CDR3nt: TGCGCCAGCAGCTCCGGGTCGGGAGCCCGAGTCCAAGAGACCCAGTACTTC
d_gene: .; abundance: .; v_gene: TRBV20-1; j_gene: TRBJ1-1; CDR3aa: CSAFMGVAFF; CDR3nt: TGCAGTGCCTTCATGGGGGTAGCTTTCTTT
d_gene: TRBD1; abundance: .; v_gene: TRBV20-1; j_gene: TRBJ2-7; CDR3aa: CSARDRKQGGYEQYF; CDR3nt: TGCAGTGCTAGAGATCGGAAACAGGGGGGCTACGAGCAGTACTTC
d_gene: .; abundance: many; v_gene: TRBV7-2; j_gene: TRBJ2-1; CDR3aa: CASSPGVSVVSYNEQFF; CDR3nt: TGTGCCAGCAGCCCCGGGGTGAGCGTAGTGTCCTACAATGAGCAGTTCTTC
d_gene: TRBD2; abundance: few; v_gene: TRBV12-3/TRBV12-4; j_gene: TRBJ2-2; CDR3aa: CASSIRLAGNTGELFF; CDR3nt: TGTGCCAGCAGTATTAGACTAGCGGGAAACACCGGGGAGCTGTTTTTT
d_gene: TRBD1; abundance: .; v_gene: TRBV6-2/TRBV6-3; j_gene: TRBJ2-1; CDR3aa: CASSYSTRDRAYNEQFF; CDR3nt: TGTGCCAGCAGTTACTCGACCCGGGACAGGGCATACAATGAGCAGTTCTTC
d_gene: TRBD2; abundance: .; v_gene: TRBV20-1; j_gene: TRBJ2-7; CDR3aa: CSARATSGLSYEQYF; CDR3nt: TGCAGTGCTAGAGCTACTAGCGGCCTCTCCTACGAGCAGTACTTC
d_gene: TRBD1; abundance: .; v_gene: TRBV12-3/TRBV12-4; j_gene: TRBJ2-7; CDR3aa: CASSSFRDRGPYEQYF; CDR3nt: TGTGCCAGCAGTTCATTCCGGGACAGGGGTCCCTACGAGCAGTACTTC
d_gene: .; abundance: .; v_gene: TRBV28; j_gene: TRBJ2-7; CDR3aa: CASRSAGGRAPYEQYF; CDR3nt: TGTGCCAGCAGAAGCGCCGGTGGCAGGGCTCCCTACGAGCAGTACTTC
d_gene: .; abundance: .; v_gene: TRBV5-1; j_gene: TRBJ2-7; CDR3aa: CASSFWPDRTYEQYF; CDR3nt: TGCGCCAGCAGCTTTTGGCCAGACAGAACCTACGAGCAGTACTTC
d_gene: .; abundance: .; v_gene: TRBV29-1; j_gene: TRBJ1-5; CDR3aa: CSVGVGSNQPQHF; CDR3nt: TGCAGCGTTGGGGTCGGGAGCAATCAGCCCCAGCATTTT
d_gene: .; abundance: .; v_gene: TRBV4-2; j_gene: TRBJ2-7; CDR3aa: CASSHAAGTIHEQYF; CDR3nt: TGTGCCAGCAGCCATGCCGCCGGGACAATCCACGAGCAGTACTTC
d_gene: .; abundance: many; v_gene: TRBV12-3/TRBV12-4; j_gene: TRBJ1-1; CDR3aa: CASSQDRYTEAFF; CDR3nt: TGTGCCAGCAGTCAAGACAGGTACACTGAAGCTTTCTTT
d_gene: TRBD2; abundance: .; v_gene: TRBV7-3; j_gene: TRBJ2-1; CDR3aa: CASSLKGLTNEQFF; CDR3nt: TGTGCCAGCAGCTTAAAGGGACTAACGAATGAGCAGTTCTTC
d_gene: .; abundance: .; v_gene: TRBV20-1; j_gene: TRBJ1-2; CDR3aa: CSAPSYGYTF; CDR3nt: TGCAGTGCGCCCAGCTATGGCTACACCTTC
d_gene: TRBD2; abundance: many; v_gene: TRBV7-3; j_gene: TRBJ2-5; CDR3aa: CASSSGGSQETQYF; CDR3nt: TGTGCCAGCAGCTCGGGGGGTAGTCAAGAGACCCAGTACTTC
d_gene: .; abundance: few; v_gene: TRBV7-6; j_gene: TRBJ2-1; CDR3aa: CASSFTPPEAGQYNEQFF; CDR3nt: TGTGCCAGCAGCTTCACGCCGCCAGAAGCGGGACAATACAATGAGCAGTTCTTC
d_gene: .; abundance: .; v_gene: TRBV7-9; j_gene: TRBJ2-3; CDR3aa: CASTSGDTQYF; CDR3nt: TGTGCCAGCACCTCAGGGGATACGCAGTATTTT
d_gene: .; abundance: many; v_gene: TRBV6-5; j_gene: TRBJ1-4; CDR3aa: CASSYGQANEKLFF; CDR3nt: TGTGCCAGCAGTTACGGGCAGGCAAATGAAAAACTGTTTTTT
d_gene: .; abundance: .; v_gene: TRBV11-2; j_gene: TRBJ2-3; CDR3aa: CASSLDGASTDTQYF; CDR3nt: TGTGCCAGCAGCTTAGATGGGGCTAGCACAGATACGCAGTATTTT
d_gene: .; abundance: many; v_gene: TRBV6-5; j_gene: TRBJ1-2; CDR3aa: CASSYGPYGYTF; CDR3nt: TGTGCCAGCAGTTACGGCCCTTATGGCTACACCTTC
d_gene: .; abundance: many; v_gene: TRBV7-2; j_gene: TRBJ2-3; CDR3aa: CASSFTTVPITDTQYF; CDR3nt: TGTGCCAGCAGCTTCACAACAGTTCCTATCACAGATACGCAGTATTTT
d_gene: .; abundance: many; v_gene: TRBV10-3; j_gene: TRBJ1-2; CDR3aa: CAISESGTYGYTF; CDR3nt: TGTGCCATCAGTGAGTCCGGGACCTATGGCTACACCTTC
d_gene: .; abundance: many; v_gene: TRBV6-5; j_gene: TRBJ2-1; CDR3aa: CASRTGYNEQFF; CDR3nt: TGTGCCAGCAGAACAGGCTACAATGAGCAGTTCTTC
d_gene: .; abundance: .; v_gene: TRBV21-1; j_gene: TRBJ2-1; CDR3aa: CASSKTSGGPCSYNEQLF; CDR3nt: TGTGCCAGCAGCAAGACTAGCGGGGGGCCCTGCTCCTACAATGAGCAGCTCTTC
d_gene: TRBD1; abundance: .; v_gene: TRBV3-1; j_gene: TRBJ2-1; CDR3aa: CASSQGQGAVGEQFF; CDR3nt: TGTGCCAGCAGCCAAGGACAGGGGGCTGTGGGTGAGCAGTTCTTC
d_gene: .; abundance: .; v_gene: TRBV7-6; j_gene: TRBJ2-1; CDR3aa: CASSSQVRGDEQFF; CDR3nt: TGTGCCAGCAGCTCCCAGGTCAGGGGCGATGAGCAGTTCTTC
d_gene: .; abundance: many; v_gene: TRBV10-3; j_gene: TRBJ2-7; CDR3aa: CAISEDSTYYEQYF; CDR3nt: TGTGCCATCAGTGAAGACAGTACCTACTACGAGCAGTACTTC